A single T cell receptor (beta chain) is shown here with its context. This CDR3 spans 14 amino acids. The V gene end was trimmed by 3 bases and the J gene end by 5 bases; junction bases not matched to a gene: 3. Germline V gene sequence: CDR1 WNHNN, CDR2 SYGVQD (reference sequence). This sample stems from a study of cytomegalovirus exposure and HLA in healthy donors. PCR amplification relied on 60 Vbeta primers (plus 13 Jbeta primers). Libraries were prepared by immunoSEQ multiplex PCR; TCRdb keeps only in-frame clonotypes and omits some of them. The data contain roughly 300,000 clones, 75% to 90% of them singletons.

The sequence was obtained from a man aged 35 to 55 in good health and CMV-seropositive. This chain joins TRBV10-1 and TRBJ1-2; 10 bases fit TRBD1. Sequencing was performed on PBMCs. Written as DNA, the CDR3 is TGCGCCAGCAGTGACTCGGACAGGGGGTATGGCTACACCTTC. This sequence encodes CASSDSDRGYGYTF.